This T cell receptor beta chain was found in a study of neurological immune-mediated disorders. The overall study: About 90% of the roughly 34 multiple sclerosis patients had relapsing-remitting disease; 3 had secondary progressive. Study-wide findings and caveats: There was no clinical or MRI feature that was associated with the multiple sclerosis repertoire cluster. A possible signature appeared as one related-CDR3 cluster, in which phylogenetic grouping placed the repertoires of 18 of 34 multiple sclerosis patients.

This clonotype was picked up many times. Its antigen remains unidentified. Trimming at V came to 6 bases and at J to 7 bases, leaving 9 bases not matched to a gene. Germline V gene sequence: CDR1 DFQATT, CDR2 SNEGSKA (reference sequence). The CDR3 spans 14 residues. The cDNA was synthesized by 5'RACE incorporating 10-nucleotide random UMIs. Each CDR3 protein is one row after TCRdb ran MiXCR on the 5' RACE reads. The sample includes 110,000 or so distinct CDR3 sequences, approximately 3.2% of them seen just once. This receptor was obtained from a woman aged 25 to 45 with multiple sclerosis. The gene calls are TRBV20-1 and TRBJ2-5, with 12 positions matching TRBD2. The sequencing input was PBMCs. CDR3 residues: CSAQTSGGKGTQYF. The CDR3 DNA reads TGCAGTGCGCAGACTAGCGGGGGAAAGGGGACCCAGTACTTC.